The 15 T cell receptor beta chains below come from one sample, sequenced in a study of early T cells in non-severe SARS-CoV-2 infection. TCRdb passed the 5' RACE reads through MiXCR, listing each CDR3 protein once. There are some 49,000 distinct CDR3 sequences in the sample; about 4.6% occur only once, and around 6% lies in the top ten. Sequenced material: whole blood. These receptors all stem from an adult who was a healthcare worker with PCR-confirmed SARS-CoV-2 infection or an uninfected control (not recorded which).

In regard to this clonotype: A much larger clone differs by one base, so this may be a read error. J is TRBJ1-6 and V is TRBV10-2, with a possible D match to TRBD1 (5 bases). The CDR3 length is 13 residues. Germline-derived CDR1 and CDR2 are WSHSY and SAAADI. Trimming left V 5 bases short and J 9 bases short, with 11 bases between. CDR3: CASSKGSTSPLHF. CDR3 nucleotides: TGCGCCAGCAGTAAGGGGTCGACTTCACCCCTCCACTTT.

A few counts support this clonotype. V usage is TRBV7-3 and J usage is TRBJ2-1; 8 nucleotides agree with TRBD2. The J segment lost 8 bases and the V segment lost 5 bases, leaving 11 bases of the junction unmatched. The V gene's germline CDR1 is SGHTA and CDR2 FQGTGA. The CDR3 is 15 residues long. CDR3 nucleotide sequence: TGTGCCAGCAGCCCTCCGGGGGGGAGCTGGGATGAGCAGTTCTTC. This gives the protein CASSPPGGSWDEQFF. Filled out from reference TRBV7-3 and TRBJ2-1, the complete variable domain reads GAGVSQTPSNKVTEKGKYVELRCDPISGHTALYWYRQSLGQGPEFLIYFQGTGAADDSGLPNDRFFAVRPEGSVSTLKIQRTERGDSAVYLCASSPPGGSWDEQFFGPGTRLTVL.

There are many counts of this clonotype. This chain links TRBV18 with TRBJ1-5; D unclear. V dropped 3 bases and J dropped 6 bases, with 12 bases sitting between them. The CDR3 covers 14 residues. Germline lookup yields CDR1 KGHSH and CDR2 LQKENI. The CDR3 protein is CASSPEQYAQPQHF. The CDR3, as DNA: TGTGCCAGCTCACCTGAACAGTATGCTCAGCCCCAGCATTTT.

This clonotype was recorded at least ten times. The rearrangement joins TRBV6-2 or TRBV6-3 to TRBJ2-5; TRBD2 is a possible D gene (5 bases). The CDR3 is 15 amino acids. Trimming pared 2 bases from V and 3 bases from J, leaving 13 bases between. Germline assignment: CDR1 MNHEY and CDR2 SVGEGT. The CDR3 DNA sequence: TGTGCCAGCAGTTACGGACCCGCCGGGGAAGAGACCCAGTACTTC. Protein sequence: CASSYGPAGEETQYF.

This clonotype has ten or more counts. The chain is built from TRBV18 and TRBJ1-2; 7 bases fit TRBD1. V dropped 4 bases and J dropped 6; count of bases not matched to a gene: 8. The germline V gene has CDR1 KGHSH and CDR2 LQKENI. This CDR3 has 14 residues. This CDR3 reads CASSQPGQYNGYTF. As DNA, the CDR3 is TGTGCCAGCTCACAACCGGGACAGTACAATGGCTACACCTTC.

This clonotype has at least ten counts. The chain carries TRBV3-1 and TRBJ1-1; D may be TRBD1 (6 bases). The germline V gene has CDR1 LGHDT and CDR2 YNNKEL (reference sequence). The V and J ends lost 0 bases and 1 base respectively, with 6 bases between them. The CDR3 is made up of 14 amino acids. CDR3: CASSQEDRNTEAFF. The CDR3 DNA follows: TGTGCCAGCAGCCAAGAGGACAGGAACACTGAAGCTTTCTTT.

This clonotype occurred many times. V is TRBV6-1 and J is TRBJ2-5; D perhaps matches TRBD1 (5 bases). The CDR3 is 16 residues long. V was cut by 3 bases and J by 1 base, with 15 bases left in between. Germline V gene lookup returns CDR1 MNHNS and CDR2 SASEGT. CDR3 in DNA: TGTGCCAGCAGTGACGCCTCGACAGAGAGCCAAGAGACCCAGTACTTC. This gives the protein CASSDASTESQETQYF.

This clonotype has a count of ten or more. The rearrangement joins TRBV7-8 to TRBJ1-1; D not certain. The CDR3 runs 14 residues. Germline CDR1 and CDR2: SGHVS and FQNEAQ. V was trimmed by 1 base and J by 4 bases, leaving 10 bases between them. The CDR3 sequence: CASSLVTGSTEAFF. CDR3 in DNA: TGTGCCAGCAGCTTAGTCACGGGGAGCACTGAAGCTTTCTTT.

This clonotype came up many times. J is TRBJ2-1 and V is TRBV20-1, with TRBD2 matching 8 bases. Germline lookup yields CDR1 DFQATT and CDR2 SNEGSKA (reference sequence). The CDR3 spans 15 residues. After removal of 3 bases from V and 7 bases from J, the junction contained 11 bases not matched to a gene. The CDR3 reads CSARLAGRVNNEQFF. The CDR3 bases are TGCAGTGCTAGGCTCGCCGGGAGGGTCAATAATGAGCAGTTCTTC.

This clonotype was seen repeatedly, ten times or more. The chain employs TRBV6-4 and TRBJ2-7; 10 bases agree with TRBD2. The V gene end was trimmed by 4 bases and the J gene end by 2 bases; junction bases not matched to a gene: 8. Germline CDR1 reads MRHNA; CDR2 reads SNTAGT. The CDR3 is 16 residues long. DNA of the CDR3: TGTGCCAGCAGTGCCCCCAGGCTAGCGGGGGCCTACGAGCAGTACTTC. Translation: CASSAPRLAGAYEQYF.

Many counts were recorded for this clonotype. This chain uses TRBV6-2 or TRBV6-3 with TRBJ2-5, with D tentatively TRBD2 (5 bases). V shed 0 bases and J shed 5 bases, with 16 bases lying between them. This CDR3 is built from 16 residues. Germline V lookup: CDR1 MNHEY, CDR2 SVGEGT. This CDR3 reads CASSYSYSGLTETQYF. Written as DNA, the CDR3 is TGTGCCAGCAGTTACTCGTATTCGGGGTTGACGGAGACCCAGTACTTC.

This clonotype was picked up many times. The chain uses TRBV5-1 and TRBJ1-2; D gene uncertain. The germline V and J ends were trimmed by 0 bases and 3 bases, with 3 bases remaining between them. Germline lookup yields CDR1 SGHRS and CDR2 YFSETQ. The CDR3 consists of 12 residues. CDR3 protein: CASSLGYYGYTF. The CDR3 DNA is TGCGCCAGCAGCTTGGGGTACTATGGCTACACCTTC.

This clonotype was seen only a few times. DNA of the CDR3: TGTGCCATCAGTGACCAATTGGGGACTTTTGGAGCTTTCTTT. This encodes CAISDQLGTFGAFF. This chain uses TRBV10-3 with TRBJ1-1; D is perhaps TRBD1 (5 bases). Germline V gene data show CDR1 as ENHRY and CDR2 as SYGVKD. V lost 3 bases and J 10 bases, leaving 18 bases between the germline ends. CDR3 length: 14 residues.

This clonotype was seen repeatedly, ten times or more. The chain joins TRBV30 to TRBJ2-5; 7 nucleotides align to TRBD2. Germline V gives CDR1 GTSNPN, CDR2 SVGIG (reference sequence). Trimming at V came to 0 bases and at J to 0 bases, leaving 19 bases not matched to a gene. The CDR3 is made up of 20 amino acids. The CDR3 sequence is CAWSVQRGRRGLQNQETQYF. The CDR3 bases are TGTGCCTGGAGTGTACAAAGGGGTCGGCGGGGACTACAAAACCAAGAGACCCAGTACTTC.

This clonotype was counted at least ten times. In DNA, the CDR3 is TGCAGTGCTAGAGATATCCTGGATGAGCAGTTCTTC. Translating it yields CSARDILDEQFF. The chain uses TRBV20-1 and TRBJ2-1, with D unclear. The V gene lost 0 bases and the J gene lost 8 bases, with 8 bases spanning the gap. This CDR3 spans 12 amino acids. CDR1 is DFQATT, CDR2 SNEGSKA, per germline (reference sequence).